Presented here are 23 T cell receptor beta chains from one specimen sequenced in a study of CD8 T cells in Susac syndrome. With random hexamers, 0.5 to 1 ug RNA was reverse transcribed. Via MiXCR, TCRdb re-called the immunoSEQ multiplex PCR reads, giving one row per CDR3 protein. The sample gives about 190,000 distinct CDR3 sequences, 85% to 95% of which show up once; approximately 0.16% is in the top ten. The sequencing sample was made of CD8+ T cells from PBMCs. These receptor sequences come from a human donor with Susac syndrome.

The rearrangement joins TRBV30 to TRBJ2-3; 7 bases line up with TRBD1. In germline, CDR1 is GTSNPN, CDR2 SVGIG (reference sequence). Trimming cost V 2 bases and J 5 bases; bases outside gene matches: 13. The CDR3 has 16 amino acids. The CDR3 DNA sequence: TGTGCCTGGAGTTGGGGAACTACAGGGGCGGAAGATACGCAGTATTTT. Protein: CAWSWGTTGAEDTQYF. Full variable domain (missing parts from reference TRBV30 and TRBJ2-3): SQTIHQWPATLVQPVGSPLSLECTVEGTSNPNLYWYRQAAGRGLQLLFYSVGIGQISSEVPQNLSASRPQDRQFILSSKKLLLSDSGFYLCAWSWGTTGAEDTQYFGPGTRLTVL.

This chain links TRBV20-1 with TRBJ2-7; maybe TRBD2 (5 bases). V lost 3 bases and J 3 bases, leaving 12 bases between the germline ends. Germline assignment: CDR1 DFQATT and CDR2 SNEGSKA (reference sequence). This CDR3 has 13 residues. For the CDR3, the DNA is TGCAGTGCTAGGACCAGCGGAAACTACGAGCAGTACTTC. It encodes CSARTSGNYEQYF.

This chain's CDR3 is CASRRTGNEQFF. The CDR3 DNA reads as TGTGCCAGCAGGCGGACTGGGAATGAGCAGTTCTTC. J is TRBJ2-1 and V is TRBV6-5; D is perhaps TRBD2 (5 bases). Germline CDR1 is MNHEY and CDR2 is SVGAGI. Trimming shortened V by 6 bases and J by 7 bases, and 10 bases separated the two germline ends. CDR3 length: 12 amino acids.

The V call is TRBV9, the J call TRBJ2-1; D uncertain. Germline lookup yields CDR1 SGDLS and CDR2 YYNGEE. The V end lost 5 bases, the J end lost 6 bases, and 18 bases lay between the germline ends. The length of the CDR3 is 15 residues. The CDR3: CASSGNHLGSNEQFF. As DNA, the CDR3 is TGTGCCAGCAGTGGTAACCACCTAGGGTCCAATGAGCAGTTCTTC.

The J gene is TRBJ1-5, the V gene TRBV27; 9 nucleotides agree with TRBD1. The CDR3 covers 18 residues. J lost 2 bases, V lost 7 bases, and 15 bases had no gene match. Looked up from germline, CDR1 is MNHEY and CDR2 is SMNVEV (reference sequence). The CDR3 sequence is CASTQPGQGENGNQPQHF. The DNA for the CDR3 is TGTGCCAGCACCCAACCGGGACAGGGAGAGAATGGCAATCAGCCCCAGCATTTT.

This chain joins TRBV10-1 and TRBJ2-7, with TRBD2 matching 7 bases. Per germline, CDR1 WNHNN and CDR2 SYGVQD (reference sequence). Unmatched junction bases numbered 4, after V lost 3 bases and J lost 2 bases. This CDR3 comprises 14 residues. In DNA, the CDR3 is TGCGCCAGCAGTGATGGCGGGAGCGCCTACGAGCAGTACTTC. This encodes CASSDGGSAYEQYF.

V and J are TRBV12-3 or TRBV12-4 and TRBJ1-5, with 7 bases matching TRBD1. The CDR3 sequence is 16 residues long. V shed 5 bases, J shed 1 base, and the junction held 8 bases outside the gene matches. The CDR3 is CASSPRQGMSNQPQHF. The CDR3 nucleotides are TGTGCCAGCAGTCCCCGACAGGGTATGAGCAATCAGCCCCAGCATTTT.

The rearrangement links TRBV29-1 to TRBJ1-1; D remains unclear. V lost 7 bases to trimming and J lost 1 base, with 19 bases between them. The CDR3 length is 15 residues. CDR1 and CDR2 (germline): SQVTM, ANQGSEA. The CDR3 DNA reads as TGCAGCGCCGAGAGTGTTGGGCGGAGGAACACTGAAGCTTTCTTT. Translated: CSAESVGRRNTEAFF.

DNA for the CDR3: TGTGCCACCAGGGGGACGGACTATGGCTACACCTTC. Residues: CATRGTDYGYTF. V usage is TRBV24-1 and J usage is TRBJ1-2; D may be TRBD1 (5 bases). Germline CDR1 is KGHDR and CDR2 is SFDVKD. Trimming removed 7 bases from V and 3 bases from J, with 8 bases in between. The CDR3 spans 12 residues.

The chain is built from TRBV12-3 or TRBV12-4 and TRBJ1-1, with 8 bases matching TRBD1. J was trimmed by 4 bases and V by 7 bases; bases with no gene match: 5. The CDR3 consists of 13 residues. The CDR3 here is CASTLDRGTEAFF. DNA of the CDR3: TGTGCCAGCACCCTAGACAGGGGCACTGAAGCTTTCTTT.

The CDR3 is CASSVGWADQPTLYGYTF. Written as DNA, the CDR3 is TGTGCCAGCAGCGTAGGATGGGCAGACCAACCAACACTCTATGGCTACACCTTC. This rearrangement joins TRBV9 to TRBJ1-2; D gene uncertain. The germline V gene encodes CDR1 SGDLS and CDR2 YYNGEE. This CDR3 comprises 18 residues. V was trimmed by 0 bases and J by 4 bases, leaving 22 bases between them.

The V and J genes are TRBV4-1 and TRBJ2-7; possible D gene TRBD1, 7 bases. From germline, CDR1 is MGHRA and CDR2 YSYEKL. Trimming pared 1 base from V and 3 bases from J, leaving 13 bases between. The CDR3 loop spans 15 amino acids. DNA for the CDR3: TGCGCCAGCAGCCAAGGACAGGGACTTTTCTACGAGCAGTACTTC. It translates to CASSQGQGLFYEQYF.

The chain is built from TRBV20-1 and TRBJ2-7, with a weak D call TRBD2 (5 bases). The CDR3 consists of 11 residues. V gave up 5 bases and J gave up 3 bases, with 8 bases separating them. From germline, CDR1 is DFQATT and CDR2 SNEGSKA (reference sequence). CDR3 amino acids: CSAYGIYEQYF. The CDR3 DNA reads TGCAGTGCTTACGGGATCTACGAGCAGTACTTC.

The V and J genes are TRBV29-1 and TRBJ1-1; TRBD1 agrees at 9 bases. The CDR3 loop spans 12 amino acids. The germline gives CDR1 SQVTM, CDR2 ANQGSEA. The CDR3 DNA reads TGCAGTGATGGACAGGGGAGTACTGAAGCTTTCTTT. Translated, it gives CSDGQGSTEAFF.

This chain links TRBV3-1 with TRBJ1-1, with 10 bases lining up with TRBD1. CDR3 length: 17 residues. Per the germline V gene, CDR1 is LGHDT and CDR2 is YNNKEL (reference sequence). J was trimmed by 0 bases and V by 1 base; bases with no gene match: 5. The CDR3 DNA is TGTGCCAGCAGCCAAGGGGACAGGGGTTTTATGAACACTGAAGCTTTCTTT. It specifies CASSQGDRGFMNTEAFF.

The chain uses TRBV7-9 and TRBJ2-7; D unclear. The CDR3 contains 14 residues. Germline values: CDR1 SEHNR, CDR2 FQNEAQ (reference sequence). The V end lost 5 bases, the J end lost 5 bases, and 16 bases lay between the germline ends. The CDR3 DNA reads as TGTGCCAGCAGCCCCTACCTAGAGATAGACGAGCAGTACTTC. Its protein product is CASSPYLEIDEQYF.

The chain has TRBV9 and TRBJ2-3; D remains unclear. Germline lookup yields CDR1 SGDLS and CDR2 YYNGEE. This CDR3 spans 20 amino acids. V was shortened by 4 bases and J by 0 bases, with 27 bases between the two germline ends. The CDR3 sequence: CASSSSRLRRPLSSTDTQYF. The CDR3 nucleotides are TGTGCCAGCAGCTCGAGCCGTCTTCGCAGACCCCTTTCTAGCACAGATACGCAGTATTTT.

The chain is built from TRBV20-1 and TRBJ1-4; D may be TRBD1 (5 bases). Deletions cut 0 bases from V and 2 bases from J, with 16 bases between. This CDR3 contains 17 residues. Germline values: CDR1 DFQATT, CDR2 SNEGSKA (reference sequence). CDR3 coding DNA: TGCAGTGCTAGAGACAGGGTATTAGATTTGACTAATGAAAAACTGTTTTTT. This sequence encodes CSARDRVLDLTNEKLFF.

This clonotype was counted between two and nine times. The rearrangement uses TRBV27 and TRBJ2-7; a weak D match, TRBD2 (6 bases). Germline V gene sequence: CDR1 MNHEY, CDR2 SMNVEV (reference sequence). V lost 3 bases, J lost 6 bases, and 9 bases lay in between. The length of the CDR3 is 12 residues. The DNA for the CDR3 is TGTGCCAGCAGTTTTTCCGGGGGCGAGCAGTACTTC. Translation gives CASSFSGGEQYF.

CDR3 sequence reads: CSASTLGGYTF. For the CDR3, the DNA is TGCAGTGCTAGTACGTTGGGAGGCTACACCTTC. V and J are TRBV20-1 and TRBJ1-2; D is ambiguous. The CDR3 runs 11 residues. The germline gives CDR1 DFQATT, CDR2 SNEGSKA (reference sequence). Trimming left V 3 bases short and J 8 bases short, with 10 bases between.

The CDR3 region is CASSQGTTTTDTQYF. Written as DNA, the CDR3 is TGTGCCAGCAGCCAAGGTACGACAACAACAGATACGCAGTATTTT. The chain has TRBV3-1 and TRBJ2-3; no clear D gene. V lost 1 base and J 3 bases, leaving 11 bases between the germline ends. CDR1 is LGHDT, CDR2 YNNKEL, per germline (reference sequence). This CDR3 is built from 15 residues.

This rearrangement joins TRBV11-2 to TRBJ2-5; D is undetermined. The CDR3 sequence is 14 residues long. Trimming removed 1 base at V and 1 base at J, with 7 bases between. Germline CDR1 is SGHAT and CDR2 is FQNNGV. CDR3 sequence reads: CASSLASTQETQYF. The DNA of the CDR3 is TGTGCCAGCAGCTTAGCGTCTACCCAAGAGACCCAGTACTTC.

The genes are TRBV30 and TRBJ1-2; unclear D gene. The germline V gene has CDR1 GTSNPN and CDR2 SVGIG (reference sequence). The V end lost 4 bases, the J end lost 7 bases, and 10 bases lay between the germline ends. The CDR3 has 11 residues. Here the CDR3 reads CAWTFGGGYTF. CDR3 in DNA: TGTGCCTGGACTTTTGGCGGTGGCTACACCTTC.